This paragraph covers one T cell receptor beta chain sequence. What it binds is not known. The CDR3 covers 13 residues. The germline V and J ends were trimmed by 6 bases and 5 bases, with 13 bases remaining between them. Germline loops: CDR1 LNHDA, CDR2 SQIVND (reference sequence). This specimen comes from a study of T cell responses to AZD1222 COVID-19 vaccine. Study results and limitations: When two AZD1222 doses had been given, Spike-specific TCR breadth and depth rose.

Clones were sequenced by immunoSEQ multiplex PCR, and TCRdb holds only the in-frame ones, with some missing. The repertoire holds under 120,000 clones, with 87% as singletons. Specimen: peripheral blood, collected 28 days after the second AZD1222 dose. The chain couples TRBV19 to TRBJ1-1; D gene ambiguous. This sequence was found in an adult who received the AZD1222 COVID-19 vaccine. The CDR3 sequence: CASSQDKTTEAFF. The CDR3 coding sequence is TGTGCCAGTAGCCAAGACAAGACGACTGAAGCTTTCTTT.